Listed below are T cell receptor beta chains from one sample, sequenced in a study of neoadjuvant anti-PD-1 for oral cavity cancer. Clones were read by immunoSEQ multiplex PCR, and TCRdb kept only the in-frame ones, dropping some. The sample has about 72,000 clones, around 83% seen once. Sample: PBMCs, taken before nivolumab (anti-PD-1) treatment. Receptors originate from a person between 40 and 85 years old with oral cavity squamous cell carcinoma. Both conserved end residues are part of each CDR3.

>TRBV7-3|TRBJ2-5
CASSKDRFQETQYF
>TRBV6-7|TRBJ2-1
CASSYLRSTSGNEQFF
>TRBV28|TRBJ2-7
CASSLTSSEQYF
>TRBV6-1|TRBJ1-3
CASSEGAADGNTIYF
>TRBV4-1|TRBJ1-1
CASGRGTEAFF
>TRBV30|TRBJ1-2
CARSGTGSNYGYTF
>TRBV28|TRBJ2-2
CASGGGAIGELFF
>TRBV6-5|TRBJ2-1
CASSPAGTNNEQFF
>TRBV5-1|TRBJ2-5
CASSLAAGTGETQYF
>TRBV7-6|TRBJ2-3
CASSLVYQRHTDTQYF
>TRBV6-5|TRBJ1-5
CASSGRNQPQHF
>TRBV29-1|TRBJ2-5
CSVYRETQYF
>TRBV18|TRBJ1-2
CASSPPNSNYGYTF
>TRBV11-2|TRBJ2-3
CASSLEAGPDTQYF
>TRBV10-3|TRBJ1-2
CAISEGAGDYGYTF
>TRBV9|TRBJ1-4
CASSVAPGASEKLFF
>TRBV5-5|TRBJ2-3
CASSWRTGLFDTQYF
>TRBV5-4|TRBJ1-4
CAIGTVNEKLFF
>TRBV5-1|TRBJ2-3
CASSSQGPPDTQYF
>TRBV4-2|TRBJ1-3
CASSPDRGLGNTIYF